Shown below are 14 T cell receptor beta chains from a single sample sequenced in a study of OX40 agonist ivuxolimab in advanced cancers. TCRdb's copy holds only in-frame clones and misses some; the assay was immunoSEQ multiplex PCR. The sample records 50,000 to 75,000 clones, 70% to 85% being singletons. The specimen was CD4+ or CD8+ T cells sorted from blood, collected in a trial of the OX40 agonist ivuxolimab. These receptor sequences come from an adult with an advanced solid tumor such as melanoma, head and neck, liver or kidney cancer.

The rearrangement joins TRBV10-3 to TRBJ1-2; 9 bases align to TRBD1. Trimming at V came to 8 bases and at J to 3 bases, leaving 10 bases not matched to a gene. The CDR3 is made up of 15 amino acids. Germline assignment: CDR1 ENHRY and CDR2 SYGVKD. The chain's CDR3 is CAISTGTGRDYGYTF. The CDR3 nucleotides are TGTGCCATCTCGACCGGGACAGGGCGGGACTATGGCTACACCTTC.

The chain joins TRBV6-1 to TRBJ2-7; D may be TRBD1 (6 bases). The V end lost 3 bases, the J end lost 4 bases, and 25 bases lay between the germline ends. This CDR3 has 18 amino acids. CDR1 is MNHNS, CDR2 SASEGT, per germline. The CDR3 DNA follows: TGTGCCAGCAGTGAGGGTGGGGTTGGTAGGGGGATGAGGTACGAGCAGTACTTC. It yields the protein CASSEGGVGRGMRYEQYF.

The gene calls are TRBV11-3 and TRBJ2-3, with D hard to call. V lost 3 bases and J 0 bases, leaving 7 bases between the germline ends. The CDR3 extends over 14 amino acids. CDR1 and CDR2 from the germline V gene are SGHNT and YENEEA. The CDR3 region is CASSFGRSTDTQYF. CDR3 bases: TGTGCCAGCAGCTTCGGACGGAGCACAGATACGCAGTATTTT.

The V and J genes are TRBV6-5 and TRBJ1-5, with 7 bases that match TRBD1. The germline V gene has CDR1 MNHEY and CDR2 SVGAGI. This CDR3 is 13 amino acids long. The trim removed 6 bases at V and 3 bases at J, leaving 2 bases unmatched. DNA of the CDR3: TGTGCCAGCAGACAGGGGTACAATCAGCCCCAGCATTTT. Residues: CASRQGYNQPQHF.

This clone has only one observation. V is TRBV21-1 and J is TRBJ2-3; the listed D gene, TRBD2, was not tested against the DNA. TRBV21-1 is described as a pseudogene. The CDR3 covers 18 residues. The CDR3 is CASSPGTSGWHGTDTQYF. CDR3 sequence (DNA): TGTGCCAGCAGCCCCGGGACTAGCGGGTGGCACGGCACAGATACGCAGTATTTT.

V usage is TRBV30 and J usage is TRBJ1-2; D uncertain. Trimming pared 3 bases from V and 2 bases from J, leaving 10 bases between. This CDR3 spans 13 amino acids. The germline CDR1 and CDR2 sequences are GTSNPN and SVGIG (reference sequence). The CDR3 is CAWSSGRNYGYTF. CDR3 nucleotides: TGTGCCTGGAGCTCTGGGAGAAACTATGGCTACACCTTC.

This clone has only a few counts. The V gene is TRBV29-1, the J gene TRBJ2-7; 7 bases agree with TRBD2. Germline loops: CDR1 SQVTM, CDR2 ANQGSEA. The CDR3 loop spans 12 amino acids. V trimming: 7 bases; J trimming: 4 bases; junction bases outside the gene matches: 7. The CDR3 DNA is TGCAGCGCTTCCGGGGGGTCGTACGAGCAGTACTTC. Translated, it gives CSASGGSYEQYF.

V is TRBV5-1 and J is TRBJ2-7, with D perhaps matching TRBD1 or TRBD2 (5 bases each). Trimming removed 5 bases at V and 11 bases at J, with 29 bases between. Looked up from germline, CDR1 is SGHRS and CDR2 is YFSETQ. This CDR3 spans 16 amino acids. The CDR3 is CASSPGVSLSGAGEYF. In nucleotides, the CDR3 is TGCGCCAGCAGTCCTGGGGTCTCCCTATCCGGGGCTGGGGAGTACTTC. Full variable domain (remainder filled in from reference TRBV5-1 and TRBJ2-7): KAGVTQTPRYLIKTRGQQVTLSCSPISGHRSVSWYQQTPGQGLQFLFEYFSETQRNKGNFPGRFSGRQFSNSRSEMNVSTLELGDSALYLCASSPGVSLSGAGEYFGPGTRLTVT.

This clone came up once. This chain joins TRBV14 and TRBJ2-3; weak D call: TRBD2 (6 bases). The CDR3 contains 15 residues. Germline assignment: CDR1 SGHDN and CDR2 FVKESK. V dropped 4 bases and J dropped 5 bases, with 16 bases sitting between them. The CDR3 nucleotides are TGTGCCAGCAGCCGACGTCTGGGGGAGGAAGATACGCAGTATTTT. Protein sequence: CASSRRLGEEDTQYF.

This clone was recorded only once. The chain uses TRBV7-9 and TRBJ1-2; tentatively, D is TRBD1 (5 bases). Germline CDR1 SEHNR, CDR2 FQNEAQ (reference sequence). The CDR3 is made up of 17 amino acids. Trimming pared 5 bases from V and 3 bases from J, leaving 22 bases between. The chain's CDR3 is CASSPAGFKGVDYGYTF. The CDR3 DNA reads as TGTGCCAGCAGCCCTGCGGGGTTTAAAGGGGTGGACTATGGCTACACCTTC. The variable domain in full, with the rest retrieved from reference TRBV7-9 and TRBJ1-2, is DTGVSQNPRHKITKRGQNVTFRCDPISEHNRLYWYRQTLGQGPEFLTYFQNEAQLEKSRLLSDRFSAERPKGSFSTLEIQRTEQGDSAMYLCASSPAGFKGVDYGYTFGSGTRLTVV.

This chain uses TRBV27 with TRBJ2-3, with D unclear. The CDR3 runs to 15 residues. V lost 3 bases and J 5 bases, leaving 15 bases between the germline ends. Germline V gene sequence: CDR1 MNHEY, CDR2 SMNVEV (reference sequence). The CDR3 DNA reads TGTGCCAGCAGTTTTAGCCCCACAGCGAAAGATACGCAGTATTTT. It codes for CASSFSPTAKDTQYF.

The chain couples TRBV6-6 to TRBJ2-3, with D possibly matching TRBD1 (5 bases). The germline CDR1 and CDR2 sequences are MNHNY and SVGAGI (reference sequence). Between the trimmed V and J ends, which lost 0 bases and 2 bases, there was a span of 6 bases. There are 14 residues in the CDR3. CDR3 coding DNA: TGTGCCAGCAGTTACTCCGGACACACAGATACGCAGTATTTT. Protein product: CASSYSGHTDTQYF.

The chain couples TRBV18 to TRBJ1-4; D is unclear. In germline, CDR1 is KGHSH, CDR2 LQKENI. The CDR3 is 14 residues long. V lost 3 bases and J lost 7, with 12 bases in between. CDR3 sequence: CASSPTEAGEKLFF. The CDR3, as DNA: TGTGCCAGCTCACCGACGGAAGCCGGTGAAAAACTGTTTTTT. Complete variable domain (other parts from reference TRBV18 and TRBJ1-4): NAGVMQNPRHLVRRRGQEARLRCSPMKGHSHVYWYRQLPEEGLKFMVYLQKENIIDESGMPKERFSAEFPKEGPSILRIQQVVRGDSAAYFCASSPTEAGEKLFFGSGTQLSVL.

The chain uses TRBV5-1 and TRBJ1-5; D gene ambiguous. The length of the CDR3 is 13 residues. Between the trimmed V and J ends, which lost 2 bases and 6 bases, there was a span of 9 bases. Germline V gene lookup returns CDR1 SGHRS and CDR2 YFSETQ. The CDR3 region is CASSLGPGQPQHF. The CDR3 DNA sequence: TGCGCCAGCAGCTTAGGTCCTGGTCAGCCCCAGCATTTT.